What follows are 8 T cell receptor beta chains derived from one specimen sequenced in a study of blood T cell repertoires in COVID-19. The table came from immunoSEQ multiplex PCR; TCRdb's copy has only in-frame clones and leaves some out. The sample has about 440,000 clones; about 89% are singletons. Sequencing was carried out using peripheral blood. All receptors come from a woman in her twenties or thirties with acute or convalescent COVID-19.

The rearrangement uses TRBV20-1 and TRBJ1-2; maybe TRBD1 (5 bases). The CDR3 is made up of 11 amino acids. Germline V gene sequence: CDR1 DFQATT, CDR2 SNEGSKA (reference sequence). The V end was cut by 3 bases, the J end by 4 bases, with 6 bases between. CDR3 nucleotides: TGCAGTGCTAGCGACAGCTATGGCTACACCTTC. Its protein is CSASDSYGYTF.

J is TRBJ2-1 and V is TRBV7-3; 8 nucleotides match TRBD2. Germline loops: CDR1 SGHTA, CDR2 FQGTGA. The CDR3 length is 17 residues. Trimming cost V 2 bases and J 3 bases; bases outside gene matches: 9. CDR3 coding DNA: TGTGCCAGCAGCTTAGTGGCGGGGGGCGGGAGCTACAATGAGCAGTTCTTC. Translating gives CASSLVAGGGSYNEQFF.

CDR3 sequence (DNA): TGTGCCAGCAGCACCGACCGGGAGGAGCAGTTCTTC. Protein: CASSTDREEQFF. This chain connects TRBV11-2 to TRBJ2-1, with D possibly matching TRBD2 (6 bases). Deletions cut 5 bases from V and 10 bases from J, with 12 bases between. The CDR3 sequence is 12 residues long. CDR1 and CDR2 from the germline V gene are SGHAT and FQNNGV.

V and J are TRBV6-5 and TRBJ2-1; 11 bases agree with TRBD2. This CDR3 contains 15 residues. The V gene end was trimmed by 5 bases and the J gene end by 5 bases; junction bases not matched to a gene: 5. CDR1 and CDR2 (germline): MNHEY, SVGAGI. The CDR3 nucleotides are TGTGCCAGCAGTAATCTAGCGGGGGGCCACAATGAGCAGTTCTTC. Translated: CASSNLAGGHNEQFF.

The chain carries TRBV30 and TRBJ2-7; TRBD2 agrees at 8 bases. With 2 bases clipped from V and 4 bases from J, the junction kept 4 bases outside the gene matches. The CDR3 spans 13 residues. The germline gives CDR1 GTSNPN, CDR2 SVGIG (reference sequence). The CDR3 sequence: CAWSTGGYYEQYF. The CDR3 coding sequence is TGTGCCTGGAGTACGGGGGGGTATTACGAGCAGTACTTC. Complete variable domain (other parts from reference TRBV30 and TRBJ2-7): SQTIHQWPATLVQPVGSPLSLECTVEGTSNPNLYWYRQAAGRGLQLLFYSVGIGQISSEVPQNLSASRPQDRQFILSSKKLLLSDSGFYLCAWSTGGYYEQYFGPGTRLTVT.

This rearrangement joins TRBV28 to TRBJ2-1; possibly TRBD2 for D (5 bases). V lost 2 bases to trimming and J lost 10 bases, with 15 bases between them. CDR1 is MDHEN, CDR2 SYDVKM, per germline. The CDR3 totals 14 residues. CDR3 protein: CASSLQLLGVEQFF. In DNA, the CDR3 is TGTGCCAGCAGTTTACAGCTGCTCGGGGTGGAGCAGTTCTTC.

The chain uses TRBV7-3 and TRBJ2-3; weak D call: TRBD1 (5 bases). CDR1 is SGHTA, CDR2 FQGTGA, per germline. The CDR3 is 13 residues long. The V gene lost 3 bases and the J gene lost 8 bases, with 12 bases spanning the gap. The CDR3 DNA is TGTGCCAGCAGCTTTCAGGGCTCGGGTACGCAGTATTTT. Protein sequence: CASSFQGSGTQYF.

This chain uses TRBV7-9 with TRBJ2-7, with D possibly TRBD1 on 5 matching bases. The CDR3 loop spans 14 amino acids. Germline V gene lookup returns CDR1 SEHNR and CDR2 FQNEAQ (reference sequence). V was trimmed by 3 bases and J by 3 bases, leaving 12 bases between them. The CDR3 is CASSLGRDVYEQYF. CDR3 bases: TGTGCCAGCAGCTTGGGCAGGGATGTCTACGAGCAGTACTTC.